Each of the 20 T cell receptor beta chains below was sequenced from the same sample in a study of cytomegalovirus exposure and HLA in healthy donors. With 60 Vbeta and 13 Jbeta primers, the PCR was carried out. Profiled with immunoSEQ multiplex PCR; TCRdb holds only in-frame clones, not every one. This sample has about 130,000 clones, with 6.5% to 9.5% found just once. Sequencing input: PBMCs. The receptors here all came from a man aged 35-49 years in good health and CMV-seronegative.

This clone was seen more than once but under ten times. V gene TRBV5-1 combines with J gene TRBJ2-2, with unresolved D. The germline V gene has CDR1 SGHRS and CDR2 YFSETQ. The ends were cut back, 2 bases at V and 6 bases at J, with 8 bases in the middle. The CDR3 is 13 residues long. For the CDR3, the DNA is TGCGCCAGCAGCTTTGCTCAGGCCGGGGAGCTGTTTTTT. Its protein is CASSFAQAGELFF.

The chain is built from TRBV4-1 and TRBJ1-5; D is perhaps TRBD1 (6 bases). This CDR3 region has 15 residues. Germline CDR1 MGHRA, CDR2 YSYEKL. The ends were cut back, 1 base at V and 5 bases at J, with 12 bases in the middle. The DNA for the CDR3 is TGCGCCAGCAGCCAAGGGGGGGGCTGGGATCAGCCCCAGCATTTT. Residues: CASSQGGGWDQPQHF.

The V call is TRBV4-1, the J call TRBJ2-5; 9 bases map to TRBD1. Trimming cost V 1 base and J 4 bases; bases outside gene matches: 7. The germline V gene encodes CDR1 MGHRA and CDR2 YSYEKL. The length of the CDR3 is 16 residues. The CDR3 DNA reads as TGCGCCAGCAGCCAAGCCCCGGGACAGGGAGGAGAGACCCAGTACTTC. Its protein is CASSQAPGQGGETQYF.

The V call is TRBV2, the J call TRBJ1-1; 7 nucleotides line up with TRBD1. The CDR3 is 12 residues long. Germline V gene data show CDR1 as SNHLY and CDR2 as FYNNEI. Unmatched junction bases numbered 5, after V lost 10 bases and J lost 3 bases. The CDR3 DNA follows: TGTGCCATTGAAGACAGGGACACTGAAGCTTTCTTT. Residues: CAIEDRDTEAFF.

This clone showed up just a few times. This rearrangement joins TRBV2 to TRBJ2-7; 11 bases map to TRBD2. The length of the CDR3 is 15 residues. Germline assignment: CDR1 SNHLY and CDR2 FYNNEI. The junction had 6 bases not matched to a gene; V was cut back by 5 bases and J by 3 bases. Here the CDR3 DNA reads TGTGCCAGCAGTTCTACTAGCGGGGGTTACTACGAGCAGTACTTC. It specifies CASSSTSGGYYEQYF.

The chain links TRBV2 to TRBJ2-3; 11 bases line up with TRBD2. The CDR3 consists of 15 residues. V was pared by 4 bases and J by 6 bases, with 6 bases of the junction left unmatched. Germline assignment: CDR1 SNHLY and CDR2 FYNNEI. The CDR3 is CASSASGGPPDTQYF. CDR3 sequence (DNA): TGTGCCAGCAGTGCTAGCGGGGGGCCACCGGATACGCAGTATTTT.

The chain recombines TRBV2 with TRBJ1-5; no definite D call. Germline assignment: CDR1 SNHLY and CDR2 FYNNEI. Trimming removed 7 bases at V and 6 bases at J, with 13 bases between. The length of the CDR3 is 13 residues. The CDR3 DNA reads as TGTGCCAGCAAGCCCGGGGAGAGTCAGCCCCAGCATTTT. Amino acid sequence: CASKPGESQPQHF.

This chain links TRBV6-5 with TRBJ1-6; D is perhaps TRBD1 (6 bases). Trimming cost V 6 bases and J 7 bases, with 16 bases left between them. The germline CDR1 and CDR2 sequences are MNHEY and SVGAGI. This CDR3 is built from 15 residues. The CDR3 nucleotides are TGTGCCAGCAGGCGAGGATACAGGGAAAATTCACCCCTCCACTTT. Translating gives CASRRGYRENSPLHF.

This clone was found a few times. The chain uses TRBV6-5 and TRBJ2-5; 7 positions match TRBD1. The CDR3 is 13 amino acids. Germline V gene sequence: CDR1 MNHEY, CDR2 SVGAGI. Losses at the gene ends were 6 bases for V and 6 bases for J; bases not matched to a gene: 7. Here the CDR3 DNA reads TGTGCCAGCAGCAGACAGGGTAGACAGACCCAGTACTTC. This sequence encodes CASSRQGRQTQYF.

This clone appeared a few times. The gene calls are TRBV15 and TRBJ1-3, with 7 nucleotides matching TRBD1. CDR1 and CDR2 from the germline V gene are LNHNV and YYDKDF (reference sequence). This CDR3 contains 15 residues. With 1 base clipped from V and 4 bases from J, the junction kept 4 bases outside the gene matches. CDR3 amino acids: CATSRGQGRGNTIYF. The CDR3 nucleotides read TGTGCCACCAGCAGAGGACAGGGTAGAGGAAACACCATATATTTT.

With regard to this clone: Because the CDR3 is missing its conserved closing phenylalanine or tryptophan, this is likely a read error. The V call is TRBV9, the J call TRBJ1-1; no firm D call. The V gene's germline CDR1 is SGDLS and CDR2 YYNGEE. Trimming took off 0 bases at V and 3 bases at J, with 12 bases between the two ends. The CDR3 has 15 residues. In DNA form, the CDR3 reads TGTGCCAGCAGCGTAGCGGCAGACCCTGACACTGAAGCTTTCTCT. Residues: CASSVAADPDTEAFS.

There are a few counts of this clone. The gene calls are TRBV5-1 and TRBJ2-2; a possible D gene is TRBD1 (6 bases). Germline loops: CDR1 SGHRS, CDR2 YFSETQ. Between the trimmed V and J ends, which lost 0 bases and 3 bases, there was a span of 12 bases. The CDR3 sequence is 16 residues long. CDR3 DNA sequence: TGCGCCAGCAGCTTGGATTCCAGGGGTTACACCGGGGAGCTGTTTTTT. It encodes CASSLDSRGYTGELFF.

There are a few counts of this clone. This sequence joins TRBV2 and TRBJ2-7; 10 positions match TRBD1. The CDR3 has 15 amino acids. J lost 2 bases, V lost 6 bases, and 7 bases had no gene match. Germline V gene sequence: CDR1 SNHLY, CDR2 FYNNEI. The CDR3 DNA reads as TGTGCCAGCAGGGACCGGGACAGGGGTACCTACGAGCAGTACTTC. Residues: CASRDRDRGTYEQYF. The full variable domain, completed using reference TRBV2 and TRBJ2-7, is EPEVTQTPSHQVTQMGQEVILRCVPISNHLYFYWYRQILGQKVEFLVSFYNNEISEKSEIFDDQFSVERPDGSNFTLKIRSTKLEDSAMYFCASRDRDRGTYEQYFGPGTRLTVT.

V gene TRBV9 combines with J gene TRBJ1-1; D might be TRBD1 (6 bases). The CDR3 runs to 14 residues. V lost 2 bases to trimming and J lost 7 bases, with 15 bases between them. Germline V gene lookup returns CDR1 SGDLS and CDR2 YYNGEE. For the CDR3, the DNA is TGTGCCAGCAGCGTTTCCACAGGGAGGGGTGAAGCTTTCTTT. Translation gives CASSVSTGRGEAFF.

The chain is built from TRBV5-6 and TRBJ1-1; 8 bases agree with TRBD1. Germline loops: CDR1 SGHDT, CDR2 YYEEEE. After removal of 4 bases from V and 3 bases from J, the junction contained 14 bases not matched to a gene. This CDR3 is 17 amino acids long. Written as DNA, the CDR3 is TGTGCCAGCAGCCCCACCCGACAGGGGTTGGGGGACACTGAAGCTTTCTTT. This gives the protein CASSPTRQGLGDTEAFF.

The rearrangement links TRBV29-1 to TRBJ2-2, with TRBD1 as a possible D gene (5 bases). Between the trimmed V and J ends, which lost 5 bases and 7 bases, there was a span of 11 bases. CDR1 is SQVTM, CDR2 ANQGSEA, per germline. The length of the CDR3 is 12 residues. Here the CDR3 DNA reads TGCAGCGTTTCCAGGGAAGACGGGGAGCTGTTTTTT. This codes for CSVSREDGELFF.

This clone was recorded a few times. The V and J genes are TRBV6-5 and TRBJ1-1; 7 nucleotides align to TRBD1. Germline trimming cut 7 bases from V and 4 bases from J; bases unmatched to any gene: 6. This CDR3 has 13 amino acids. The germline V gene encodes CDR1 MNHEY and CDR2 SVGAGI. The CDR3 DNA sequence: TGTGCCAGCAAGGCAGGGGGTCTCACTGAAGCTTTCTTT. Its translation is CASKAGGLTEAFF.

The genes are TRBV5-1 and TRBJ1-1; D uncertain. V lost 6 bases and J lost 3, with 15 bases in between. The length of the CDR3 is 14 residues. Per germline, CDR1 SGHRS and CDR2 YFSETQ. The CDR3 coding sequence is TGCGCCAGCACCTCAGAGGAGGGAGACACTGAAGCTTTCTTT. It yields the protein CASTSEEGDTEAFF.

This clone has more than one count but fewer than ten. In the same sample, other DNA sequences code for this CDR3. This rearrangement joins TRBV11-2 to TRBJ1-5; D uncertain. V shed 1 base and J shed 0 bases, with 4 bases lying between them. In germline, CDR1 is SGHAT, CDR2 FQNNGV. The CDR3 is 14 amino acids. In DNA, the CDR3 is TGTGCCAGCAGCTTAGCGGGTAGCAATCAGCCCCAGCATTTT. Its protein is CASSLAGSNQPQHF.

V is TRBV11-2 and J is TRBJ2-3; D might be TRBD2 (5 bases). This CDR3 region has 12 residues. V gave up 1 base and J gave up 7 bases, with 6 bases separating them. In germline, CDR1 is SGHAT, CDR2 FQNNGV. CDR3 residues: CASSLGRHTQYF. CDR3 DNA sequence: TGTGCCAGCAGCTTAGGGAGGCATACGCAGTATTTT. The entire variable domain, with the rest obtained from reference TRBV11-2 and TRBJ2-3, is as follows: EAGVAQSPRYKIIEKRQSVAFWCNPISGHATLYWYQQILGQGPKLLIQFQNNGVVDDSQLPKDRFSAERLKGVDSTLKIQPAKLEDSAVYLCASSLGRHTQYFGPGTRLTVL.